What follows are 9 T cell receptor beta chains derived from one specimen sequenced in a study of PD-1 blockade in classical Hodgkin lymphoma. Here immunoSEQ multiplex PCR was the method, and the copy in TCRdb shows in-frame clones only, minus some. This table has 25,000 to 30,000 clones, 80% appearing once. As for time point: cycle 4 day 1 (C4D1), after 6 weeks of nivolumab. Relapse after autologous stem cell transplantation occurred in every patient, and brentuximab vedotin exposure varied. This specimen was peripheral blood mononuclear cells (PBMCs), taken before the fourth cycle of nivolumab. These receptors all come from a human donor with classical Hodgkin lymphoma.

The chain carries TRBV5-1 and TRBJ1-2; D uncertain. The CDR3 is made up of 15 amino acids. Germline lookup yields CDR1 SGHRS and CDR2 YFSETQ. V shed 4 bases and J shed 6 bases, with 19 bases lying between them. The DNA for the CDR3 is TGCGCCAGCAGCCCGACGTCTTGGGGTAGTAATGGCTACACCTTC. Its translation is CASSPTSWGSNGYTF.

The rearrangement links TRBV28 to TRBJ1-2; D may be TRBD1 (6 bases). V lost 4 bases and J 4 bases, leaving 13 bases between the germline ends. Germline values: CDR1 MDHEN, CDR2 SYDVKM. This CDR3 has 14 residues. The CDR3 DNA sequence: TGTGCCAGCAGTTCCGGACAGTTAAGCTATGGCTACACCTTC. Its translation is CASSSGQLSYGYTF.

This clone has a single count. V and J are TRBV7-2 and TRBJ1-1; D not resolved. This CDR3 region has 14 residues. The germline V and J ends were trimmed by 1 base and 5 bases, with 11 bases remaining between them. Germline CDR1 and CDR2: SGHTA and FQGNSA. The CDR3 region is CASSLGLVRTEAFF. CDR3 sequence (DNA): TGTGCCAGCAGCTTAGGGCTAGTAAGGACTGAAGCTTTCTTT.

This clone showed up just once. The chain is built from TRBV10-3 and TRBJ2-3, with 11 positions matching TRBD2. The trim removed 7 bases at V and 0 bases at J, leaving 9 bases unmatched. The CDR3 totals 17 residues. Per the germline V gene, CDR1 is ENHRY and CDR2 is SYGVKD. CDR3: CAITGTSGASSTDTQYF. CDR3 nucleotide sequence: TGTGCCATCACCGGGACTAGCGGTGCCTCTAGCACAGATACGCAGTATTTT.

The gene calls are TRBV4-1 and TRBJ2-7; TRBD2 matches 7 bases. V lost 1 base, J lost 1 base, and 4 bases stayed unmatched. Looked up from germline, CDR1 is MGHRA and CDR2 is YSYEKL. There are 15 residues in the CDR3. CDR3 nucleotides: TGCGCCAGCAGCCAAGGGGATAGCGGGTCCTACGAGCAGTACTTC. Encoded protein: CASSQGDSGSYEQYF.

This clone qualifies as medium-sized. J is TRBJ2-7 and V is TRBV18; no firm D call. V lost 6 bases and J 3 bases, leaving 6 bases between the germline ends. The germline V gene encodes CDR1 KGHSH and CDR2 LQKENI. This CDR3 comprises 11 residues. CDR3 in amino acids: CASSRVYEQYF. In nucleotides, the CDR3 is TGTGCCAGCTCCCGAGTCTACGAGCAGTACTTC.

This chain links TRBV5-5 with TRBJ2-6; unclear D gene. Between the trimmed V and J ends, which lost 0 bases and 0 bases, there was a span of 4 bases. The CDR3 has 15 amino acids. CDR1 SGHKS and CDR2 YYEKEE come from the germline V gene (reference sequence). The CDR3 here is CASSLVLSGANVLTF. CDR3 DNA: TGTGCCAGCAGCTTGGTGCTCTCTGGGGCCAACGTCCTGACTTTC. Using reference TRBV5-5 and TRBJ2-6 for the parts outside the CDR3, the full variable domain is DAGVTQSPTHLIKTRGQQVTLRCSPISGHKSVSWYQQVLGQGPQFIFQYYEKEERGRGNFPDRFSARQFPNYSSELNVNALLLGDSALYLCASSLVLSGANVLTFGAGSRLTVL.

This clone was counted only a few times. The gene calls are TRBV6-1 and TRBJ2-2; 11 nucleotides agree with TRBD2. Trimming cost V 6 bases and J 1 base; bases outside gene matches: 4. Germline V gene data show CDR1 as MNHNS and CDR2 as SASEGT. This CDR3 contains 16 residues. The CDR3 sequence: CASSELAGVNTGELFF. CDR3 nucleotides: TGTGCCAGCAGCGAACTAGCGGGAGTGAACACCGGGGAGCTGTTTTTT.

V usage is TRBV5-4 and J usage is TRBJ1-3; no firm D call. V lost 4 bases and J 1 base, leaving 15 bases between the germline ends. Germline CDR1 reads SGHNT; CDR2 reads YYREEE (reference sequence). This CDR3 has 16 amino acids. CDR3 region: CASSPSPFRSGNTIYF. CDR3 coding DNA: TGTGCCAGCAGCCCCTCTCCCTTCCGGTCTGGAAACACCATATATTTT.